This T cell receptor beta chain was recovered during a study of PD-1 blockade in classical Hodgkin lymphoma. Whole-study context: It was nivolumab at 3 mg/kg, given intravenously every 2 weeks, that patients received.

Noted time point: cycle 4 day 1 (C4D1), after less than seven weeks of nivolumab. Relapse was seen in all patients after autologous stem cell transplantation, and brentuximab vedotin exposure was variable. Purified CD4+ T cells were obtained from thawed PBMCs through magnetic negative selection. Turning to this clone: Its antigen is unidentified.

Study-level points and caveats: Those achieving complete response showed baseline diversity like newly diagnosed patients. Repertoire difference causes, possibly disease activity or prior therapy, remain undefined.

In germline, CDR1 is SNHLY, CDR2 FYNNEI. V dropped 2 bases and J dropped 3 bases, with 6 bases sitting between them. There are 13 residues in the CDR3. TCRdb's copy holds only in-frame clones and misses some; the assay was immunoSEQ multiplex PCR. The sample contains about 28,000 clones, around 85% of which appear only once. J is TRBJ2-3 and V is TRBV2; D unresolved. The specimen comprised CD4+ T cells from blood, sampled before the fourth cycle of nivolumab. The clonotype comes from a human donor with classical Hodgkin lymphoma. The DNA for the CDR3 is TGTGCCAGCAGTGAACGGGCGACAGATACGCAGTATTTT. Protein sequence: CASSERATDTQYF.